This record looks at one TCR beta chain sequence and its context. The sample is drawn from a study of technical replicates of blood from a handful of donors. Clones were sequenced by immunoSEQ multiplex PCR, and TCRdb holds only the in-frame ones, with some missing. The data show about 82,000 clones, approximately 96% seen once. This CDR3 contains 17 residues. The germline gives CDR1 LGHNA, CDR2 YSLEER. Trimming removed 3 bases at V and 1 base at J, with 18 bases between. Sequencing input: T cells isolated from PBMCs. The gene calls are TRBV4-3 and TRBJ1-1; D might be TRBD1 (5 bases). The receptor's source is a human donor in good health. CDR3 protein: CASSQGPLTAKNTEAFF. DNA for the CDR3: TGCGCCAGCAGCCAGGGGCCATTGACAGCAAAGAACACTGAAGCTTTCTTT.